The entry below gives a single T cell receptor beta chain sequence along with its context. Samples underwent the assay at deep level. Clones were sequenced by immunoSEQ multiplex PCR, and TCRdb holds only the in-frame ones, with some missing. The sample records 400,000 to 600,000 clones, around 79% being singletons. The sample comes from a study of shared clonotypes between healthy human individuals. With 5 bases clipped from V and 11 bases from J, the junction kept 4 bases outside the gene matches. The germline V gene encodes CDR1 SGHTA and CDR2 FQGNSA. The CDR3 is made up of 13 amino acids. This clonotype was obtained from a woman aged 40 to 55 in good health. Some clones in this sample may be carry-over from other donors' samples. Sequenced material: PBMCs. The chain has TRBV7-2 and TRBJ2-3; 13 positions agree with TRBD2. The CDR3 spells CASSATSGRRQYF. The CDR3 region has the DNA TGTGCCAGCAGCGCGACTAGCGGGAGGCGGCAGTATTTT.